This passage covers 6 T cell receptor beta chains from one sample sequenced in a study of T-cell reconstitution after alpha-beta-depleted transplantation in children. Unique molecular identifiers tagged the TCRbeta library. TCRdb ran MiXCR on the PCR reads and lists one entry per CDR3 protein. The table records roughly 310,000 distinct CDR3 sequences, roughly 21% of them present only once. This material consisted of PBMCs, mostly from graft donor cells, taken 180 days after TCRalphabeta/CD19-depleted stem cell transplant. The origin of the receptors is a male patient younger than 18 who had a stem cell transplant for acute lymphoblastic leukemia, so the T cells may come from the graft donor.

This clonotype was recorded a few times. The genes are TRBV27 and TRBJ2-3, with 7 bases identical to TRBD2. From germline, CDR1 is MNHEY and CDR2 SMNVEV (reference sequence). The trim removed 4 bases at V and 5 bases at J, leaving 0 bases unmatched. The CDR3 spans 12 residues. The CDR3 DNA reads as TGTGCCAGCAGTTGGGGGGGAGATACGCAGTATTTT. It codes for CASSWGGDTQYF.

This clonotype was detected once. The chain recombines TRBV20-1 with TRBJ2-1, with TRBD2 matching 7 bases. The J segment lost 6 bases and the V segment lost 5 bases, leaving 22 bases of the junction unmatched. The germline V gene encodes CDR1 DFQATT and CDR2 SNEGSKA (reference sequence). The CDR3 spans 18 residues. The CDR3 reads CSAGPQAFLAVRGNEQFF. CDR3 nucleotides: TGCAGTGCTGGACCACAGGCTTTCCTAGCGGTGCGGGGCAATGAGCAGTTCTTC.

In its sample, this clonotype was seen a few times. This chain links TRBV5-1 with TRBJ2-7; 10 bases match TRBD1. V dropped 0 bases and J dropped 0; count of bases not matched to a gene: 3. There are 16 residues in the CDR3. The V gene's germline CDR1 is SGHRS and CDR2 YFSETQ. CDR3 in amino acids: CASSLAGTGASYEQYF. For the CDR3, the DNA is TGCGCCAGCAGCTTGGCGGGGACAGGGGCCTCCTACGAGCAGTACTTC.

This clonotype was observed a few times. This chain links TRBV5-6 with TRBJ1-3, with D unresolved. Germline V gene sequence: CDR1 SGHDT, CDR2 YYEEEE. Between the trimmed V and J ends, which lost 2 bases and 0 bases, there was a span of 9 bases. There are 15 residues in the CDR3. The CDR3 spells CASSFARPSGNTIYF. In DNA form, the CDR3 reads TGTGCCAGCAGCTTCGCGCGACCCTCTGGAAACACCATATATTTT.

CDR3 coding DNA: TGTGCCAGCAGCGTGACTAGGGCGATAGGGATCCCCAGCACCGGGGAGCTGTTTTTT. This codes for CASSVTRAIGIPSTGELFF. V usage is TRBV11-1 and J usage is TRBJ2-2; perhaps TRBD2 as D (6 bases). This CDR3 is 19 amino acids long. V lost 5 bases to trimming and J lost 4 bases, with 26 bases between them. Germline-derived CDR1 and CDR2 are SGHAT and FQDESV (reference sequence). The whole variable domain, remainder taken from reference TRBV11-1 and TRBJ2-2, is EAEVAQSPRYKITEKSQAVAFWCDPISGHATLYWYRQILGQGPELLVQFQDESVVDDSQLPKDRFSAERLKGVDSTLKIQPAELGDSAMYLCASSVTRAIGIPSTGELFFGEGSRLTVL.

CDR3 DNA: TGTGCCATCAACGAGGGGGCTAGCGATACGCAGTATTTT. Translated: CAINEGASDTQYF. The chain combines TRBV10-3 with TRBJ2-3; 7 bases match TRBD1. V dropped 7 bases and J dropped 6; count of bases not matched to a gene: 7. CDR1 and CDR2 (germline): ENHRY, SYGVKD. The CDR3 has 13 amino acids.